These T cell receptor beta chains were read from a single sample in a study of shared clonotypes between healthy human individuals. Some clones are missing from TCRdb's copy, which holds only in-frame ones; the method was immunoSEQ multiplex PCR. Among 630,000 or so clones listed, 95% to 98% were seen once. Source material: naive CD8+ T cells sorted from blood. The receptors come from a young man in good health. CDR3s include the opening cysteine and the closing phenylalanine or tryptophan. A D gene is named only where the DNA matches it firmly. Rows may omit the clone size; those that give it use once, few, many or a size class.

clone size: NA; D gene: NA; J gene: TRBJ2-7; V gene: TRBV11-2; CDR3 protein: CASSPGSGYEQYF; CDR3 DNA: TGTGCCAGCAGCCCCGGGTCCGGCTACGAGCAGTACTTC
clone size: NA; D gene: NA; J gene: TRBJ2-1; V gene: TRBV5-8; CDR3 protein: CASSLVAGGDKYNEQFF; CDR3 DNA: TGTGCCAGCAGCTTGGTCGCCGGAGGGGATAAGTACAATGAGCAGTTCTTC
clone size: NA; D gene: NA; J gene: TRBJ2-7; V gene: TRBV9; CDR3 protein: CASSVDISYEQYF; CDR3 DNA: TGTGCCAGCAGCGTGGACATTTCCTACGAGCAGTACTTC
clone size: NA; D gene: NA; J gene: TRBJ2-3; V gene: TRBV7-9; CDR3 protein: CAGQGGQDGTDTQYF; CDR3 DNA: TGTGCTGGGCAGGGGGGTCAGGATGGGACAGATACGCAGTATTTT
clone size: NA; D gene: NA; J gene: TRBJ2-1; V gene: TRBV7-8; CDR3 protein: CASSLKGGDPDNEQFF; CDR3 DNA: TGTGCCAGCAGCTTGAAAGGGGGGGATCCCGACAATGAGCAGTTCTTC
clone size: NA; D gene: TRBD2; J gene: TRBJ2-7; V gene: TRBV4-1; CDR3 protein: CASSQVAGTSGSAQYF; CDR3 DNA: TGCGCCAGCAGCCAAGTGGCCGGGACTAGCGGGAGTGCGCAGTACTTC
clone size: NA; D gene: NA; J gene: TRBJ1-5; V gene: TRBV2; CDR3 protein: CASSVGRTPGPQHF; CDR3 DNA: TGTGCCAGCAGTGTGGGACGCACCCCAGGGCCCCAGCATTTT
clone size: NA; D gene: NA; J gene: TRBJ2-7; V gene: TRBV7-6; CDR3 protein: CASSPQPADEQYF; CDR3 DNA: TGTGCCAGCAGCCCCCAGCCCGCTGACGAGCAGTACTTC
clone size: NA; D gene: TRBD1; J gene: TRBJ2-7; V gene: TRBV27; CDR3 protein: CASSSSRTGGRYEQYF; CDR3 DNA: TGTGCCAGCAGTTCCTCCCGGACAGGGGGCAGATACGAGCAGTACTTC
clone size: NA; D gene: NA; J gene: TRBJ1-3; V gene: TRBV7-9; CDR3 protein: CASSLVIGVAGNTIYF; CDR3 DNA: TGTGCCAGCAGCTTAGTAATAGGGGTTGCTGGAAACACCATATATTTT
clone size: NA; D gene: TRBD2; J gene: TRBJ2-6; V gene: TRBV11-2; CDR3 protein: CASSALAGSSGANVLTF; CDR3 DNA: TGTGCCAGCAGCGCTCTAGCGGGGAGCTCTGGGGCCAACGTCCTGACTTTC
clone size: NA; D gene: NA; J gene: TRBJ2-7; V gene: TRBV10-3; CDR3 protein: CASQTAYEQYF; CDR3 DNA: TGTGCCAGCCAGACAGCCTACGAGCAGTACTTC
clone size: NA; D gene: TRBD1; J gene: TRBJ2-7; V gene: TRBV5-1; CDR3 protein: CASSPRTGTGSYEQYF; CDR3 DNA: TGCGCCAGCAGCCCCCGGACAGGGACGGGCTCCTACGAGCAGTACTTC
clone size: NA; D gene: NA; J gene: TRBJ1-1; V gene: TRBV29-1; CDR3 protein: CSAQEFGFQAFF; CDR3 DNA: TGCAGCGCCCAGGAATTCGGCTTCCAAGCTTTCTTT
clone size: NA; D gene: TRBD1; J gene: TRBJ1-2; V gene: TRBV7-9; CDR3 protein: CASSLARQGEVYTF; CDR3 DNA: TGTGCCAGCAGCTTAGCGCGGCAGGGGGAGGTCTACACCTTC
clone size: NA; D gene: NA; J gene: TRBJ2-7; V gene: TRBV15; CDR3 protein: CATSRDLTGGPYEQYF; CDR3 DNA: TGTGCCACCAGCAGAGATTTGACAGGTGGCCCCTACGAGCAGTACTTC
clone size: NA; D gene: NA; J gene: TRBJ2-1; V gene: TRBV11-2; CDR3 protein: CASSPTDKFYNEQFF; CDR3 DNA: TGTGCCAGCAGCCCAACGGACAAGTTTTACAATGAGCAGTTCTTC
clone size: NA; D gene: TRBD2; J gene: TRBJ2-3; V gene: TRBV9; CDR3 protein: CASSGSGTSTDTQYF; CDR3 DNA: TGTGCCAGCAGCGGAAGCGGGACTAGCACAGATACGCAGTATTTT
clone size: NA; D gene: NA; J gene: TRBJ2-3; V gene: TRBV10-3; CDR3 protein: CAISEIADSTDTQYF; CDR3 DNA: TGTGCCATCAGTGAAATAGCGGACAGCACAGATACGCAGTATTTT
clone size: once; D gene: NA; J gene: TRBJ2-7; V gene: TRBV7-2; CDR3 protein: CASSLEVLSGVGDEQYF; CDR3 DNA: TGTGCCAGCAGCTTAGAGGTTTTGTCGGGGGTTGGGGACGAGCAGTACTTC
clone size: NA; D gene: TRBD2; J gene: TRBJ2-3; V gene: TRBV7-3; CDR3 protein: CASSASGMSTDTQYF; CDR3 DNA: TGTGCCAGCAGCGCCAGCGGGATGAGCACAGATACGCAGTATTTT
clone size: NA; D gene: TRBD2; J gene: TRBJ2-1; V gene: TRBV11-2; CDR3 protein: CASSSTGTSGSPLYNEQFF; CDR3 DNA: TGTGCCAGCAGCTCAACCGGGACTAGCGGGAGTCCCCTTTACAATGAGCAGTTCTTC
clone size: NA; D gene: NA; J gene: TRBJ2-1; V gene: TRBV5-4; CDR3 protein: CASSPDYDRFESGSYNEQFF; CDR3 DNA: TGTGCCAGCAGCCCCGATTACGACAGGTTTGAGTCCGGCTCCTACAATGAGCAGTTCTTC
clone size: NA; D gene: NA; J gene: TRBJ2-5; V gene: TRBV9; CDR3 protein: CASSVHSWVGEETQYF; CDR3 DNA: TGTGCCAGCAGCGTACATTCTTGGGTGGGGGAAGAGACCCAGTACTTC
clone size: NA; D gene: TRBD2; J gene: TRBJ2-7; V gene: TRBV7-9; CDR3 protein: CASSSAGGRYEQYF; CDR3 DNA: TGTGCCAGCAGCTCGGCGGGGGGGCGATACGAGCAGTACTTC
clone size: NA; D gene: NA; J gene: TRBJ2-7; V gene: TRBV4-1; CDR3 protein: CASSPIGGTYEQYF; CDR3 DNA: TGCGCCAGCAGCCCAATAGGAGGAACTTACGAGCAGTACTTC
clone size: NA; D gene: NA; J gene: TRBJ2-7; V gene: TRBV7-6; CDR3 protein: CASSSLLVREQYF; CDR3 DNA: TGTGCCAGCAGCTCTCTACTGGTAAGGGAGCAGTACTTC
clone size: NA; D gene: TRBD1; J gene: TRBJ2-7; V gene: TRBV6-1; CDR3 protein: CASSESLDRSYEQYF; CDR3 DNA: TGTGCCAGCAGTGAATCTTTGGACAGGAGCTACGAGCAGTACTTC
clone size: NA; D gene: TRBD1; J gene: TRBJ2-6; V gene: TRBV10-2; CDR3 protein: CASSKGQGFGGANVLTF; CDR3 DNA: TGCGCCAGCAGTAAAGGACAGGGGTTCGGTGGGGCCAACGTCCTGACTTTC
clone size: NA; D gene: NA; J gene: TRBJ1-4; V gene: TRBV13; CDR3 protein: CASSIASEKLFF; CDR3 DNA: TGTGCCAGCAGCATAGCTTCCGAAAAACTGTTTTTT
clone size: NA; D gene: NA; J gene: TRBJ2-7; V gene: TRBV19; CDR3 protein: CASSALGGAGYEQYF; CDR3 DNA: TGTGCCAGTAGTGCCCTCGGGGGAGCGGGCTACGAGCAGTACTTC